This TCR beta chain derives from a study of T cell changes during pregnancy in multiple sclerosis. The CDR3 is 13 residues long. Germline V gene lookup returns CDR1 SGHRS and CDR2 YFSETQ. Trimming took 4 bases from V and 5 from J, leaving 12 bases between them. The data were produced by immunoSEQ multiplex PCR, yet TCRdb's version contains in-frame clones alone and is incomplete. The sample carries around 120,000 clones, 80% to 95% recorded once. The rearrangement links TRBV5-1 to TRBJ1-1; tentative D call: TRBD1 (6 bases). The specimen was peripheral blood, collected after pregnancy. The TCR comes from a female donor with multiple sclerosis, enrolled in a pregnancy study. CDR3: CASSHRVDTEAFF. Here the CDR3 DNA reads TGCGCCAGCAGCCACAGGGTCGATACTGAAGCTTTCTTT.